This entry lists 24 T cell receptor beta chains sequenced from one sample in a study of cytomegalovirus exposure and HLA in healthy donors. Primers for the PCR totalled 60 Vbeta and 13 Jbeta. Sequenced by immunoSEQ multiplex PCR; TCRdb stores in-frame clones only, minus some. The table lists 200,000 or so clones, about 77% of them singletons. Sequences were obtained from PBMCs. The receptors come from a woman in her 30s in good health and CMV-seropositive.

The sample holds a few counts of this clone. This sequence joins TRBV5-6 and TRBJ2-7, with TRBD1 identical over 8 bases. J gave up 6 bases and V 2 bases, and 7 bases lay outside the gene matches. The CDR3 is 14 amino acids. Germline lookup yields CDR1 SGHDT and CDR2 YYEEEE. CDR3 residues: CASSFQDRASEQYF. In DNA form, the CDR3 reads TGTGCCAGCAGCTTCCAGGACAGGGCCTCCGAGCAGTACTTC.

V usage is TRBV11-2 and J usage is TRBJ2-7, with 10 positions matching TRBD2. Germline V CDR1 and CDR2: SGHAT, FQNNGV. With V trimmed by 6 bases and J by 6 bases, 11 bases remained unmatched. CDR3 size: 15 residues. The CDR3 here is CASSVVAGGFREQYF. The CDR3 DNA reads as TGTGCCAGCAGTGTCGTAGCGGGAGGTTTCCGCGAGCAGTACTTC. Full variable domain (rest looked up from reference TRBV11-2 and TRBJ2-7): EAGVAQSPRYKIIEKRQSVAFWCNPISGHATLYWYQQILGQGPKLLIQFQNNGVVDDSQLPKDRFSAERLKGVDSTLKIQPAKLEDSAVYLCASSVVAGGFREQYFGPGTRLTVT.

Only a few counts were recorded for this clone. The J gene is TRBJ2-6, the V gene TRBV7-9, with TRBD1 matching over 10 bases. This CDR3 is built from 15 residues. After removal of 5 bases from V and 6 bases from J, the junction contained 4 bases not matched to a gene. Germline V gene sequence: CDR1 SEHNR, CDR2 FQNEAQ (reference sequence). The CDR3: CASSRGTGVANVLTF. The DNA for the CDR3 is TGTGCCAGCAGCAGGGGGACAGGGGTGGCCAACGTCCTGACTTTC.

The V and J genes are TRBV13 and TRBJ1-2, with D uncertain. The CDR3 has 12 amino acids. Trimming took 6 bases from V and 4 from J, leaving 9 bases between them. Germline lookup yields CDR1 PRHDT and CDR2 FYEKMQ (reference sequence). The CDR3 sequence: CASRVLGYGYTF. The CDR3 DNA sequence: TGTGCCAGCAGGGTACTCGGCTATGGCTACACCTTC. Together with reference TRBV13 and TRBJ1-2, the CDR3 gives the full variable domain: AAGVIQSPRHLIKEKRETATLKCYPIPRHDTVYWYQQGPGQDPQFLISFYEKMQSDKGSIPDRFSAQQFSDYHSELNMSSLELGDSALYFCASRVLGYGYTFGSGTRLTVV.

The chain carries TRBV5-6 and TRBJ2-6; D remains unclear. Germline loops: CDR1 SGHDT, CDR2 YYEEEE. Trimming cost V 4 bases and J 0 bases, with 8 bases left between them. The CDR3 consists of 15 residues. The CDR3 nucleotides are TGTGCCAGCAGCCTAGGAGTCTCTGGGGCCAACGTCCTGACTTTC. Protein: CASSLGVSGANVLTF.

This clone was seen a handful of times. V is TRBV11-3 and J is TRBJ2-1; 8 bases fit TRBD1. Trimming at V came to 5 bases and at J to 8 bases, leaving 8 bases not matched to a gene. This CDR3 comprises 14 residues. Germline CDR1 SGHNT, CDR2 YENEEA. The CDR3 bases are TGTGCCAGCAGCCCAGACAGGGGTTGGGATGAGCAGTTCTTC. Amino acid sequence: CASSPDRGWDEQFF.

The CDR3: CASSSSSGEGDTQYF. CDR3 nucleotide sequence: TGTGCCAGCAGCTCGTCTAGCGGGGAGGGAGATACGCAGTATTTT. This chain links TRBV5-4 with TRBJ2-3; 9 bases match TRBD2. The CDR3 runs to 15 residues. V gave up 3 bases and J gave up 5 bases; unmatched junction bases: 7. The germline V gene has CDR1 SGHNT and CDR2 YYREEE (reference sequence). Full variable domain (outside the CDR3, taken from reference TRBV5-4 and TRBJ2-3): ETGVTQSPTHLIKTRGQQVTLRCSSQSGHNTVSWYQQALGQGPQFIFQYYREEENGRGNFPPRFSGLQFPNYSSELNVNALELDDSALYLCASSSSSGEGDTQYFGPGTRLTVL.

V usage is TRBV29-1 and J usage is TRBJ1-1; 7 positions agree with TRBD1. Trimming at V came to 7 bases and at J to 11 bases, leaving 19 bases not matched to a gene. Germline CDR1 and CDR2: SQVTM and ANQGSEA. The CDR3 contains 14 residues. CDR3 residues: CSASGSGTEVVAFF. The CDR3 nucleotides are TGCAGCGCCTCCGGCTCCGGGACAGAAGTTGTCGCTTTCTTT.

The rearrangement joins TRBV5-1 to TRBJ2-6; 7 bases match TRBD2. Losses at the gene ends were 3 bases for V and 0 bases for J; bases not matched to a gene: 3. Germline CDR1 reads SGHRS; CDR2 reads YFSETQ. The CDR3 consists of 16 residues. CDR3 coding DNA: TGCGCCAGCAGCTCGGGAGGCAACTCTGGGGCCAACGTCCTGACTTTC. Its protein product is CASSSGGNSGANVLTF.

This clone has only one observation. The CDR3 region is CASSSIPEVTDTQYF. Here the CDR3 DNA reads TGTGCCAGCAGCTCTATCCCGGAGGTAACAGATACGCAGTATTTT. The chain has TRBV7-8 and TRBJ2-3, with TRBD2 as a possible D gene (5 bases). Germline V gene sequence: CDR1 SGHVS, CDR2 FQNEAQ. Trimming shortened V by 4 bases and J by 3 bases, and 14 bases separated the two germline ends. The CDR3 sequence is 15 residues long. Variable domain in full (rest from reference TRBV7-8 and TRBJ2-3): GAGVSQSPRYKVAKRGQDVALRCDPISGHVSLFWYQQALGQGPEFLTYFQNEAQLDKSGLPSDRFFAERPEGSVSTLKIQRTQQEDSAVYLCASSSIPEVTDTQYFGPGTRLTVL.

The rearrangement uses TRBV28 and TRBJ1-5; TRBD1 matches at 7 bases. The CDR3 contains 12 residues. The V gene end was trimmed by 8 bases and the J gene end by 5 bases; junction bases not matched to a gene: 3. The germline V gene has CDR1 MDHEN and CDR2 SYDVKM. The CDR3 loop is CASDRAHQPQHF. The CDR3 nucleotides are TGTGCCAGCGACAGGGCTCATCAGCCCCAGCATTTT.

The V call is TRBV7-8, the J call TRBJ1-2, with 9 bases that match TRBD1. The CDR3 is 17 residues long. From germline, CDR1 is SGHVS and CDR2 FQNEAQ. J gave up 0 bases and V 5 bases, and 10 bases lay outside the gene matches. CDR3 sequence: CASSPRTGDVANYGYTF. The CDR3 region has the DNA TGTGCCAGCAGCCCGCGGACAGGGGACGTAGCTAACTATGGCTACACCTTC.

The chain combines TRBV28 with TRBJ1-6, with D perhaps matching TRBD1 (5 bases). The germline CDR1 and CDR2 sequences are MDHEN and SYDVKM. V gave up 4 bases and J gave up 4 bases, with 11 bases separating them. The CDR3 length is 15 residues. The CDR3 reads CASSSAAGYNSPLHF. The CDR3, as DNA: TGTGCCAGCAGTTCGGCAGCAGGGTATAATTCACCCCTCCACTTT.

The sample holds a few counts of this clone. V is TRBV10-3 and J is TRBJ1-1; D is undetermined. Germline assignment: CDR1 ENHRY and CDR2 SYGVKD. Deletions cut 2 bases from V and 5 bases from J, with 15 bases between. The CDR3 totals 15 residues. CDR3 coding DNA: TGTGCCATCAGTGAGGGGCGAGGGTTAGGAACTGAAGCTTTCTTT. Translated: CAISEGRGLGTEAFF.

The chain recombines TRBV7-2 with TRBJ1-6, with D unresolved. The CDR3 sequence is 13 residues long. V was shortened by 4 bases and J by 5 bases, with 6 bases between the two germline ends. Germline-derived CDR1 and CDR2 are SGHTA and FQGNSA. The DNA for the CDR3 is TGTGCCAGCAGCTCGCGGGATAATTCACCCCTCCACTTT. As protein: CASSSRDNSPLHF.

A few counts support this clone. The chain is built from TRBV6-1 and TRBJ1-2, with TRBD1 matching over 7 bases. This CDR3 has 14 residues. V trimming: 4 bases; J trimming: 3 bases; junction bases outside the gene matches: 5. Germline-derived CDR1 and CDR2 are MNHNS and SASEGT. This CDR3 reads CASSGTGWDYGYTF. The CDR3 bases are TGTGCCAGCAGTGGGACAGGATGGGACTATGGCTACACCTTC.

This chain links TRBV6-5 with TRBJ2-5; 8 positions match TRBD1. Germline V gives CDR1 MNHEY, CDR2 SVGAGI. J gave up 6 bases and V 6 bases, and 6 bases lay outside the gene matches. The CDR3 runs to 13 residues. CDR3 sequence reads: CASSADRGQTQYF. CDR3 nucleotide sequence: TGTGCCAGCAGCGCCGACAGGGGACAGACCCAGTACTTC.

The chain couples TRBV7-9 to TRBJ2-1; 9 bases are shared with TRBD2. The CDR3 covers 14 residues. Germline-derived CDR1 and CDR2 are SEHNR and FQNEAQ (reference sequence). V was pared by 8 bases and J by 9 bases, with 11 bases of the junction left unmatched. The chain's CDR3 is CASVGGRAGGEQFF. As DNA, the CDR3 is TGTGCCAGCGTGGGCGGGAGGGCCGGTGGTGAGCAGTTCTTC.

The chain combines TRBV5-4 with TRBJ1-1; 7 bases fit TRBD1. In germline, CDR1 is SGHNT, CDR2 YYREEE (reference sequence). V was pared by 4 bases and J by 2 bases, with 5 bases of the junction left unmatched. The CDR3 totals 14 residues. CDR3 in DNA: TGTGCCAGCAGCGCCGGAGGGGGCAACACTGAAGCTTTCTTT. It yields the protein CASSAGGGNTEAFF. The whole variable domain, remainder taken from reference TRBV5-4 and TRBJ1-1, is ETGVTQSPTHLIKTRGQQVTLRCSSQSGHNTVSWYQQALGQGPQFIFQYYREEENGRGNFPPRFSGLQFPNYSSELNVNALELDDSALYLCASSAGGGNTEAFFGQGTRLTVV.

This clone is a singleton in its sample. The chain has TRBV27 and TRBJ2-7; D is uncertain. This CDR3 contains 13 residues. Per the germline V gene, CDR1 is MNHEY and CDR2 is SMNVEV (reference sequence). Trimming left V 3 bases short and J 4 bases short, with 10 bases between. The chain's CDR3 is CASSFRPGYEQYF. CDR3 DNA: TGTGCCAGCAGTTTCAGGCCCGGATACGAGCAGTACTTC.

V gene TRBV11-1 combines with J gene TRBJ2-3; D gene ambiguous. This CDR3 region has 15 residues. V gave up 4 bases and J gave up 6 bases, with 17 bases separating them. Germline V gives CDR1 SGHAT, CDR2 FQDESV (reference sequence). The CDR3 DNA sequence: TGTGCCAGCAGCTCGAAGAGCTATCGCTCGGATACGCAGTATTTT. Translating it yields CASSSKSYRSDTQYF.

The CDR3 here is CASSQLRAGGTKQYF. In DNA, the CDR3 is TGTGCCAGCAGCCAGCTCAGGGCAGGGGGGACAAAGCAGTACTTC. This sequence joins TRBV7-2 and TRBJ2-7, with D maybe TRBD1 (7 bases). This CDR3 is 15 amino acids long. Germline V CDR1 and CDR2: SGHTA, FQGNSA. Trimming cost V 5 bases and J 8 bases, with 22 bases left between them.

The gene calls are TRBV4-3 and TRBJ2-1; a weak D match, TRBD2 (6 bases). The V and J ends lost 0 bases and 11 bases respectively, with 14 bases between them. The length of the CDR3 is 14 residues. CDR1 and CDR2 from the germline V gene are LGHNA and YSLEER. The CDR3 nucleotides read TGCGCCAGCAGCCAAGATAAACTAGCAGTTCAGCAGTTCTTC. This sequence encodes CASSQDKLAVQQFF.

This clone was seen a few times. The chain uses TRBV5-1 and TRBJ2-3; TRBD2 agrees at 7 bases. The CDR3 is 15 residues long. CDR1 and CDR2 from the germline V gene are SGHRS and YFSETQ. Trimming cost V 3 bases and J 2 bases; bases outside gene matches: 6. This CDR3 is CASSSGGSSTDTQYF. CDR3 nucleotides: TGCGCCAGCAGCTCCGGGGGGAGTTCCACAGATACGCAGTATTTT.